This T cell receptor beta chain was sequenced in a study of blood T cell repertoires in COVID-19. Study details: From the United States, Italy and Spain came samples of acute and convalescent COVID-19. In each case, the material was cDNA or gDNA derived from T cells, B-cell-depleted T cells, or PBMCs.

Assay: immunoSEQ multiplex PCR; the TCRdb copy retains only in-frame clones and omits some. Of approximately 100,000 clones detected, around 75% appear once; the ten largest clones hold roughly 0.9%. This clone was counted at least ten times. V trimming: 8 bases; J trimming: 0 bases; junction bases outside the gene matches: 8. Germline CDR1 reads ENHRY; CDR2 reads SYGVKD. The CDR3 consists of 17 residues. This sequence was found in a human donor with acute or convalescent COVID-19. The donor label of this sample is uncertain. The chain joins TRBV10-3 to TRBJ2-6, with 9 positions matching TRBD1. Source material: peripheral blood. The chain's CDR3 is CAIGGGTGSSGANVLTF. The CDR3 coding sequence is TGTGCCATCGGGGGGGGGACAGGGAGCTCTGGGGCCAACGTCCTGACTTTC.